A selection of T cell receptor beta chains follows, all from one sample in a study of identical twins. Each CDR3 protein is one row after TCRdb ran MiXCR on the 5' RACE reads. The sample holds some 570,000 distinct CDR3 sequences, around 20% seen once. A further study also used this sample, focusing on yellow fever vaccine responses in identical twins.

Source material: CD4+ T cells sorted from blood. Receptors originate from a woman between 18 and 29 years old in good health. The CDR3 runs from the conserved cysteine through the conserved F or W. The order of the fields is J gene, D gene, clone size, V gene, CDR3 protein, CDR3 DNA. The D gene is left open where the match is weak. A row's size may be missing; if present it is once, few, many or a size class.

j_gene: TRBJ2-1; d_gene: TRBD2; abundance: few; v_gene: TRBV24-1; CDR3aa: CATSDTSGSLYEQFF; CDR3nt: TGTGCCACCAGTGACACTAGCGGGAGTCTCTATGAGCAGTTCTTC
j_gene: TRBJ2-3; d_gene: -; abundance: -; v_gene: TRBV5-6; CDR3aa: CASSYYYTDTQYF; CDR3nt: TGTGCCAGCAGCTATTATTACACAGATACGCAGTATTTT
j_gene: TRBJ2-3; d_gene: -; abundance: -; v_gene: TRBV5-1; CDR3aa: CASSARGDTQYF; CDR3nt: TGCGCCAGCAGCGCGCGGGGAGATACGCAGTATTTT
j_gene: TRBJ2-7; d_gene: TRBD2; abundance: few; v_gene: TRBV11-2; CDR3aa: CASSLASGGTYEQYF; CDR3nt: TGTGCCAGCAGCTTAGCGAGCGGGGGTACCTACGAGCAGTACTTC
j_gene: TRBJ2-1; d_gene: -; abundance: once; v_gene: TRBV11-3; CDR3aa: CASSRGGIINEQFF; CDR3nt: TGTGCCAGCAGCAGAGGCGGAATAATCAATGAGCAGTTCTTC
j_gene: TRBJ2-1; d_gene: -; abundance: -; v_gene: TRBV20-1; CDR3aa: CSATRNNEQFF; CDR3nt: TGCAGTGCTACACGTAACAATGAGCAGTTCTTC
j_gene: TRBJ2-3; d_gene: -; abundance: -; v_gene: TRBV3-1; CDR3aa: CASSATQGNTDTQYF; CDR3nt: TGTGCCAGCAGCGCGACCCAGGGGAACACAGATACGCAGTATTTT
j_gene: TRBJ2-7; d_gene: TRBD1; abundance: few; v_gene: TRBV7-9; CDR3aa: CASSLADRAGEQYF; CDR3nt: TGTGCCAGCAGCTTAGCGGACAGGGCGGGCGAGCAGTACTTC
j_gene: TRBJ2-3; d_gene: TRBD2; abundance: -; v_gene: TRBV12-3/TRBV12-4; CDR3aa: CASSGLGSGSTDTQYF; CDR3nt: TGTGCCAGCAGTGGCCTCGGCAGCGGGAGTACAGATACGCAGTATTTT
j_gene: TRBJ2-1; d_gene: -; abundance: few; v_gene: TRBV20-1; CDR3aa: CSATGRGEQFF; CDR3nt: TGCAGTGCTACTGGGAGGGGGGAGCAGTTCTTC
j_gene: TRBJ1-6; d_gene: -; abundance: -; v_gene: TRBV6-1; CDR3aa: CASSLSDGLGAYNSPLHF; CDR3nt: TGTGCCAGCAGTCTGTCGGACGGACTCGGGGCCTATAATTCACCCCTCCACTTT
j_gene: TRBJ2-3; d_gene: TRBD2; abundance: few; v_gene: TRBV6-1; CDR3aa: CASRASGNTDTQYF; CDR3nt: TGTGCCAGCAGAGCTAGCGGGAACACAGATACGCAGTATTTT
j_gene: TRBJ1-1; d_gene: TRBD1; abundance: -; v_gene: TRBV5-6; CDR3aa: CASSWDRDGFLNTEAFF; CDR3nt: TGTGCCAGCAGCTGGGACAGGGATGGTTTTTTGAACACTGAAGCTTTCTTT
j_gene: TRBJ2-2; d_gene: TRBD2; abundance: few; v_gene: TRBV29-1; CDR3aa: CSVGRGANTGELFF; CDR3nt: TGCAGCGTTGGCCGGGGGGCGAACACCGGGGAGCTGTTTTTT
j_gene: TRBJ2-5; d_gene: -; abundance: few; v_gene: TRBV7-2; CDR3aa: CASSLEFGQETQYF; CDR3nt: TGTGCCAGCAGCTTAGAGTTCGGCCAAGAGACCCAGTACTTC
j_gene: TRBJ1-4; d_gene: -; abundance: -; v_gene: TRBV7-2; CDR3aa: CASSLVGTTNEKLFF; CDR3nt: TGTGCCAGCAGCTTAGTGGGGACGACTAATGAAAAACTGTTTTTT
j_gene: TRBJ2-5; d_gene: TRBD1; abundance: many; v_gene: TRBV29-1; CDR3aa: CSVERLQGEETQYF; CDR3nt: TGCAGCGTTGAAAGGTTACAGGGGGAAGAGACCCAGTACTTC
j_gene: TRBJ2-7; d_gene: TRBD2; abundance: -; v_gene: TRBV7-9; CDR3aa: CASSLVAGRAYEQYF; CDR3nt: TGTGCCAGCAGCTTAGTTGCGGGGAGGGCCTACGAGCAGTACTTC
j_gene: TRBJ2-1; d_gene: TRBD2; abundance: few; v_gene: TRBV20-1; CDR3aa: CSARTSGRGLYNEQFF; CDR3nt: TGCAGTGCAAGGACTAGCGGGAGGGGTTTGTACAATGAGCAGTTCTTC
j_gene: TRBJ2-1; d_gene: -; abundance: many; v_gene: TRBV12-3/TRBV12-4; CDR3aa: CASSLLSEQFF; CDR3nt: TGTGCCAGCAGTTTACTGTCGGAGCAGTTCTTC
j_gene: TRBJ2-1; d_gene: -; abundance: few; v_gene: TRBV12-3/TRBV12-4; CDR3aa: CASSAARGLSYNEQFF; CDR3nt: TGTGCCAGCAGTGCCGCGAGGGGCCTCTCCTACAATGAGCAGTTCTTC
j_gene: TRBJ1-4; d_gene: -; abundance: -; v_gene: TRBV5-1; CDR3aa: CASSLYGQGFEKLFF; CDR3nt: TGCGCCAGCAGCTTGTATGGCCAGGGTTTCGAAAAACTGTTTTTT
j_gene: TRBJ2-7; d_gene: -; abundance: -; v_gene: TRBV12-3/TRBV12-4; CDR3aa: CASSSPQDYEQYF; CDR3nt: TGTGCCAGCAGTTCCCCTCAGGACTACGAGCAGTACTTC
j_gene: TRBJ2-7; d_gene: -; abundance: many; v_gene: TRBV6-6; CDR3aa: CASRSAGYEQYF; CDR3nt: TGTGCCAGCAGATCTGCCGGTTACGAGCAGTACTTC
j_gene: TRBJ2-2; d_gene: -; abundance: few; v_gene: TRBV12-3/TRBV12-4; CDR3aa: CASSLPFQRQGSRRQANTGELFF; CDR3nt: TGTGCCAGCAGTTTACCATTCCAACGGCAGGGCTCTCGACGGCAAGCGAACACCGGGGAGCTGTTTTTT
j_gene: TRBJ2-1; d_gene: TRBD2; abundance: few; v_gene: TRBV25-1; CDR3aa: CASSKTSGSDEQFF; CDR3nt: TGTGCCAGCAGCAAGACTAGCGGGAGCGATGAGCAGTTCTTC
j_gene: TRBJ2-1; d_gene: -; abundance: -; v_gene: TRBV7-3; CDR3aa: CASSLSHGSYNEQFF; CDR3nt: TGTGCCAGCAGCTTATCCCACGGGAGCTACAATGAGCAGTTCTTC
j_gene: TRBJ2-7; d_gene: TRBD2; abundance: -; v_gene: TRBV5-1; CDR3aa: CASSHGGDLTYDQYF; CDR3nt: TGCGCCAGCAGCCACGGGGGGGACCTGACCTACGATCAGTACTTC
j_gene: TRBJ2-1; d_gene: -; abundance: -; v_gene: TRBV11-3; CDR3aa: CASSRGQSWTHQFF; CDR3nt: TGTGCCAGCAGCCGTGGACAGAGCTGGACTCACCAGTTCTTC
j_gene: TRBJ1-2; d_gene: TRBD1; abundance: few; v_gene: TRBV6-1; CDR3aa: CASNIPGGPTRHGYGYTF; CDR3nt: TGTGCCAGCAACATCCCAGGGGGGCCGACCCGTCACGGCTATGGCTACACCTTC
j_gene: TRBJ1-2; d_gene: -; abundance: few; v_gene: TRBV29-1; CDR3aa: CSVDPIGRGANYGYTF; CDR3nt: TGCAGCGTAGACCCAATCGGACGCGGAGCTAACTATGGCTACACCTTC
j_gene: TRBJ2-7; d_gene: TRBD2; abundance: few; v_gene: TRBV18; CDR3aa: CASSPVGLAGSEQYF; CDR3nt: TGTGCCAGCTCACCGGTTGGACTAGCGGGTTCCGAGCAGTACTTC
j_gene: TRBJ1-2; d_gene: TRBD1; abundance: -; v_gene: TRBV28; CDR3aa: CASSLWMRGQGYGYTF; CDR3nt: TGTGCCAGCAGTTTATGGATGCGGGGACAGGGCTATGGCTACACCTTC
j_gene: TRBJ1-1; d_gene: -; abundance: few; v_gene: TRBV3-1; CDR3aa: CASSLRQVNTEAFF; CDR3nt: TGTGCCAGCAGCTTGAGACAGGTTAACACTGAAGCTTTCTTT
j_gene: TRBJ2-1; d_gene: TRBD2; abundance: -; v_gene: TRBV18; CDR3aa: CASSPSGGSSYNEQFF; CDR3nt: TGTGCCAGCTCACCAAGTGGCGGGAGCTCCTACAATGAGCAGTTCTTC
j_gene: TRBJ2-2; d_gene: -; abundance: -; v_gene: TRBV28; CDR3aa: CASSWGWTGELFF; CDR3nt: TGTGCCAGCAGTTGGGGGTGGACCGGGGAGCTGTTTTTT
j_gene: TRBJ2-3; d_gene: TRBD2; abundance: few; v_gene: TRBV5-1; CDR3aa: CASGLRTPGLAGGSTDTQYF; CDR3nt: TGCGCCAGCGGATTGCGAACCCCGGGACTAGCGGGGGGTAGCACAGATACGCAGTATTTT
j_gene: TRBJ2-1; d_gene: -; abundance: once; v_gene: TRBV6-1; CDR3aa: CASCRDSYNEQFF; CDR3nt: TGTGCCAGCTGTCGGGACTCCTACAATGAGCAGTTCTTC
j_gene: TRBJ2-3; d_gene: TRBD2; abundance: -; v_gene: TRBV10-3; CDR3aa: CAISDQTSGGGGDTQYF; CDR3nt: TGTGCCATCAGTGACCAGACTAGCGGGGGGGGAGGCGATACGCAGTATTTT
j_gene: TRBJ2-5; d_gene: TRBD2; abundance: once; v_gene: TRBV7-9; CDR3aa: CASSLWTSRGETQYF; CDR3nt: TGTGCCAGCAGCCTCTGGACTAGCCGGGGGGAGACCCAGTACTTC
j_gene: TRBJ1-2; d_gene: -; abundance: -; v_gene: TRBV9; CDR3aa: CASSVGEPYYGYTF; CDR3nt: TGTGCCAGCAGCGTTGGAGAACCCTACTATGGCTACACCTTC
j_gene: TRBJ2-2; d_gene: TRBD2; abundance: -; v_gene: TRBV12-3/TRBV12-4; CDR3aa: CASSLSRLATDTGELFF; CDR3nt: TGTGCCAGCAGTTTATCCCGACTAGCGACCGACACCGGGGAGCTGTTTTTT
j_gene: TRBJ2-1; d_gene: TRBD1; abundance: few; v_gene: TRBV11-2; CDR3aa: CASSHSPFGQALLYNEQFF; CDR3nt: TGTGCCAGCAGCCACAGTCCCTTCGGACAGGCCCTACTCTACAATGAGCAGTTCTTC
j_gene: TRBJ2-7; d_gene: TRBD2; abundance: few; v_gene: TRBV20-1; CDR3aa: CSAPRGGLRDEQYF; CDR3nt: TGCAGTGCTCCGCGGGGGGGGCTTCGGGACGAGCAGTACTTC
j_gene: TRBJ2-3; d_gene: TRBD2; abundance: -; v_gene: TRBV27; CDR3aa: CASSLLLAGDTDTQYF; CDR3nt: TGTGCCAGCAGTTTATTACTAGCGGGGGACACAGATACGCAGTATTTT
j_gene: TRBJ1-5; d_gene: -; abundance: -; v_gene: TRBV11-1; CDR3aa: CASSLDIKGLSSGYSNQPQHF; CDR3nt: TGTGCCAGCAGCTTAGATATTAAGGGTTTGAGCTCGGGCTATAGCAATCAGCCCCAGCATTTT
j_gene: TRBJ2-7; d_gene: TRBD2; abundance: few; v_gene: TRBV11-2; CDR3aa: CASSLRTGTSILGRLYEQYF; CDR3nt: TGTGCCAGCAGCTTGAGGACTGGGACTAGCATCTTAGGGAGGCTCTACGAGCAGTACTTC
j_gene: TRBJ1-1; d_gene: -; abundance: -; v_gene: TRBV18; CDR3aa: CASSPNRGANTEAFF; CDR3nt: TGTGCCAGCTCACCCAACCGAGGGGCGAACACTGAAGCTTTCTTT
j_gene: TRBJ2-2; d_gene: -; abundance: few; v_gene: TRBV28; CDR3aa: CASSSPDPNTGELFF; CDR3nt: TGTGCCAGCAGTTCCCCGGACCCGAACACCGGGGAGCTGTTTTTT